Given below is one T cell receptor beta chain in context. Antigen: not known. Germline CDR1 and CDR2: LNHNV and YYDKDF (reference sequence). V was pared by 4 bases and J by 4 bases, with 4 bases of the junction left unmatched. The CDR3 is 15 residues long. The data originate from a study of human thymus T cells. During surgery, about 0.5-1 mL peripheral blood was drawn from four of eight donors. Genomic DNA was extracted from every available blood leukocyte. The study, taken as a whole, reports: V and J genes seemed to be used with bias in thymic and blood repertoires.

Assay: immunoSEQ multiplex PCR; the TCRdb copy retains only in-frame clones and omits some. The sample carries 45,000 to 75,000 clones, over 85% recorded once. The V gene is TRBV15, the J gene TRBJ2-1, with 10 bases lining up with TRBD2. Input material: blood. The sequence came from a boy younger than two with a congenital heart defect but otherwise immunologically healthy. The CDR3 DNA reads as TGTGCCACCAGCACCGGGACTAGCGTGTACAATGAGCAGTTCTTC. Its protein product is CATSTGTSVYNEQFF.